A selection of T cell receptor beta chains follows, all from one sample in a study of T cell responses to AZD1222 COVID-19 vaccine. Using immunoSEQ multiplex PCR, the repertoire was profiled, and TCRdb retains in-frame clones only, with some absent. The table has about 110,000 clones, more than 65% seen once. The sequencing here drew on peripheral blood, taken on day 0 of AZD1222 vaccination. The receptor source for this set is an adult in good health. Both conserved end residues are part of each CDR3. Fields, in order: CDR3 protein, CDR3 DNA, clone size, V gene, J gene, D gene. D genes are given only for firm matches. Expanded clones get a size class; other rows say once, few or many, or leave the size out.

CDR3aa: CASSSGTGGLETQYF; CDR3nt: TGTGCCAGCAGTTCCGGGACAGGGGGCCTTGAGACCCAGTACTTC; abundance: -; v_gene: TRBV28; j_gene: TRBJ2-5; d_gene: TRBD1
CDR3aa: CASSLLLKGMGSYEQYF; CDR3nt: TGCGCCAGCAGCTTGTTGTTGAAGGGGATGGGCTCCTACGAGCAGTACTTC; abundance: -; v_gene: TRBV5-1; j_gene: TRBJ2-7; d_gene: -
CDR3aa: CASVGTSGKETQYF; CDR3nt: TGTGCAAGCGTCGGGACTAGCGGAAAAGAGACCCAGTACTTC; abundance: -; v_gene: TRBV28; j_gene: TRBJ2-5; d_gene: TRBD2
CDR3aa: CASREGTGGSYEQYF; CDR3nt: TGTGCCAGCAGAGAAGGGACAGGGGGGTCCTACGAGCAGTACTTC; abundance: -; v_gene: TRBV6-1; j_gene: TRBJ2-7; d_gene: TRBD1
CDR3aa: CASSLRPNYGYTF; CDR3nt: TGTGCCAGCAGTTTAAGGCCTAACTATGGCTACACCTTC; abundance: -; v_gene: TRBV12-3/TRBV12-4; j_gene: TRBJ1-2; d_gene: -
CDR3aa: CASRDFGDTQYF; CDR3nt: TGTGCCAGCAGGGACTTCGGGGATACGCAGTATTTT; abundance: -; v_gene: TRBV5-4; j_gene: TRBJ2-3; d_gene: -
CDR3aa: CAISGGTGPNSNQPQHF; CDR3nt: TGTGCCATCAGTGGTGGGACAGGGCCCAATAGCAATCAGCCCCAGCATTTT; abundance: -; v_gene: TRBV10-3; j_gene: TRBJ1-5; d_gene: TRBD1
CDR3aa: CASSLGHQETQYF; CDR3nt: TGTGCCAGCAGCCTGGGACATCAAGAGACCCAGTACTTC; abundance: -; v_gene: TRBV12-3/TRBV12-4; j_gene: TRBJ2-5; d_gene: -
CDR3aa: CATSFGGYNNQPQHF; CDR3nt: TGTGCCACCAGCTTCGGGGGGTACAACAATCAGCCCCAGCATTTT; abundance: -; v_gene: TRBV15; j_gene: TRBJ1-5; d_gene: -
CDR3aa: CASNNMGAAGYEQYF; CDR3nt: TGTGCCAGCAATAACATGGGGGCGGCGGGGTACGAGCAGTACTTC; abundance: -; v_gene: TRBV9; j_gene: TRBJ2-7; d_gene: -
CDR3aa: CASSLQGRTYEQYF; CDR3nt: TGTGCCAGCAGCTTACAGGGGAGGACCTACGAGCAGTACTTC; abundance: -; v_gene: TRBV7-8; j_gene: TRBJ2-7; d_gene: -
CDR3aa: CASSFGSSGANVLTF; CDR3nt: TGTGCCAGCAGCTTTGGGAGCTCTGGGGCCAACGTCCTGACTTTC; abundance: -; v_gene: TRBV5-4; j_gene: TRBJ2-6; d_gene: -
CDR3aa: CASSLAPGTDTQYF; CDR3nt: TGTGCCAGCAGCTTAGCCCCCGGCACAGATACGCAGTATTTT; abundance: once; v_gene: TRBV7-8; j_gene: TRBJ2-3; d_gene: -
CDR3aa: CASSPSYEQYF; CDR3nt: TGTGCCAGCAGTCCATCCTACGAGCAGTACTTC; abundance: -; v_gene: TRBV6-2/TRBV6-3; j_gene: TRBJ2-7; d_gene: -
CDR3aa: CASSQVGTLNEKLFF; CDR3nt: TGCGCCAGCAGCCAAGTCGGGACTCTTAATGAAAAACTGTTTTTT; abundance: -; v_gene: TRBV4-1; j_gene: TRBJ1-4; d_gene: -
CDR3aa: CASTSGNSNQPQHF; CDR3nt: TGTGCCAGCACCTCAGGGAATAGCAATCAGCCCCAGCATTTT; abundance: few; v_gene: TRBV28; j_gene: TRBJ1-5; d_gene: -
CDR3aa: CASSPLQGGEQYF; CDR3nt: TGTGCCAGCTCACCGCTACAGGGTGGCGAGCAGTACTTC; abundance: -; v_gene: TRBV18; j_gene: TRBJ2-7; d_gene: -
CDR3aa: CASSQGASDQPQHF; CDR3nt: TGTGCCAGCAGCCAAGGCGCTTCAGACCAGCCCCAGCATTTT; abundance: -; v_gene: TRBV3-1/TRBV3-2; j_gene: TRBJ1-5; d_gene: -
CDR3aa: CASSLRTADNEQFF; CDR3nt: TGTGCCAGCAGTCTACGGACGGCGGACAATGAGCAGTTCTTC; abundance: -; v_gene: TRBV6-5; j_gene: TRBJ2-1; d_gene: -
CDR3aa: CASSSTYEGGQPQHF; CDR3nt: TGTGCCAGCAGCTCCACTTACGAGGGCGGGCAGCCCCAGCATTTT; abundance: -; v_gene: TRBV7-9; j_gene: TRBJ1-5; d_gene: -
CDR3aa: CASSFEQDYGYTF; CDR3nt: TGTGCCAGCAGCTTTGAACAGGACTATGGCTACACCTTC; abundance: -; v_gene: TRBV5-5; j_gene: TRBJ1-2; d_gene: -
CDR3aa: CASSGHPGLAGVGGVNEQFF; CDR3nt: TGTGCCAGCAGCGGCCACCCGGGACTAGCGGGAGTTGGTGGGGTCAATGAGCAGTTCTTC; abundance: -; v_gene: TRBV6-2/TRBV6-3; j_gene: TRBJ2-1; d_gene: TRBD2
CDR3aa: CASSTGQGTGNTIYF; CDR3nt: TGTGCCAGCAGCACGGGACAGGGGACTGGAAACACCATATATTTT; abundance: -; v_gene: TRBV5-4; j_gene: TRBJ1-3; d_gene: TRBD1
CDR3aa: CASSLYSDYGYTF; CDR3nt: TGTGCCAGCAGCTTATACTCTGACTATGGCTACACCTTC; abundance: -; v_gene: TRBV7-2; j_gene: TRBJ1-2; d_gene: -
CDR3aa: CAWSVQQGYEQYF; CDR3nt: TGTGCCTGGAGTGTGCAACAGGGGTACGAGCAGTACTTC; abundance: -; v_gene: TRBV30; j_gene: TRBJ2-7; d_gene: TRBD1
CDR3aa: CASSGTSVYNEQFF; CDR3nt: TGCGCCAGCAGCGGGACTAGCGTCTACAATGAGCAGTTCTTC; abundance: -; v_gene: TRBV5-1; j_gene: TRBJ2-1; d_gene: TRBD2